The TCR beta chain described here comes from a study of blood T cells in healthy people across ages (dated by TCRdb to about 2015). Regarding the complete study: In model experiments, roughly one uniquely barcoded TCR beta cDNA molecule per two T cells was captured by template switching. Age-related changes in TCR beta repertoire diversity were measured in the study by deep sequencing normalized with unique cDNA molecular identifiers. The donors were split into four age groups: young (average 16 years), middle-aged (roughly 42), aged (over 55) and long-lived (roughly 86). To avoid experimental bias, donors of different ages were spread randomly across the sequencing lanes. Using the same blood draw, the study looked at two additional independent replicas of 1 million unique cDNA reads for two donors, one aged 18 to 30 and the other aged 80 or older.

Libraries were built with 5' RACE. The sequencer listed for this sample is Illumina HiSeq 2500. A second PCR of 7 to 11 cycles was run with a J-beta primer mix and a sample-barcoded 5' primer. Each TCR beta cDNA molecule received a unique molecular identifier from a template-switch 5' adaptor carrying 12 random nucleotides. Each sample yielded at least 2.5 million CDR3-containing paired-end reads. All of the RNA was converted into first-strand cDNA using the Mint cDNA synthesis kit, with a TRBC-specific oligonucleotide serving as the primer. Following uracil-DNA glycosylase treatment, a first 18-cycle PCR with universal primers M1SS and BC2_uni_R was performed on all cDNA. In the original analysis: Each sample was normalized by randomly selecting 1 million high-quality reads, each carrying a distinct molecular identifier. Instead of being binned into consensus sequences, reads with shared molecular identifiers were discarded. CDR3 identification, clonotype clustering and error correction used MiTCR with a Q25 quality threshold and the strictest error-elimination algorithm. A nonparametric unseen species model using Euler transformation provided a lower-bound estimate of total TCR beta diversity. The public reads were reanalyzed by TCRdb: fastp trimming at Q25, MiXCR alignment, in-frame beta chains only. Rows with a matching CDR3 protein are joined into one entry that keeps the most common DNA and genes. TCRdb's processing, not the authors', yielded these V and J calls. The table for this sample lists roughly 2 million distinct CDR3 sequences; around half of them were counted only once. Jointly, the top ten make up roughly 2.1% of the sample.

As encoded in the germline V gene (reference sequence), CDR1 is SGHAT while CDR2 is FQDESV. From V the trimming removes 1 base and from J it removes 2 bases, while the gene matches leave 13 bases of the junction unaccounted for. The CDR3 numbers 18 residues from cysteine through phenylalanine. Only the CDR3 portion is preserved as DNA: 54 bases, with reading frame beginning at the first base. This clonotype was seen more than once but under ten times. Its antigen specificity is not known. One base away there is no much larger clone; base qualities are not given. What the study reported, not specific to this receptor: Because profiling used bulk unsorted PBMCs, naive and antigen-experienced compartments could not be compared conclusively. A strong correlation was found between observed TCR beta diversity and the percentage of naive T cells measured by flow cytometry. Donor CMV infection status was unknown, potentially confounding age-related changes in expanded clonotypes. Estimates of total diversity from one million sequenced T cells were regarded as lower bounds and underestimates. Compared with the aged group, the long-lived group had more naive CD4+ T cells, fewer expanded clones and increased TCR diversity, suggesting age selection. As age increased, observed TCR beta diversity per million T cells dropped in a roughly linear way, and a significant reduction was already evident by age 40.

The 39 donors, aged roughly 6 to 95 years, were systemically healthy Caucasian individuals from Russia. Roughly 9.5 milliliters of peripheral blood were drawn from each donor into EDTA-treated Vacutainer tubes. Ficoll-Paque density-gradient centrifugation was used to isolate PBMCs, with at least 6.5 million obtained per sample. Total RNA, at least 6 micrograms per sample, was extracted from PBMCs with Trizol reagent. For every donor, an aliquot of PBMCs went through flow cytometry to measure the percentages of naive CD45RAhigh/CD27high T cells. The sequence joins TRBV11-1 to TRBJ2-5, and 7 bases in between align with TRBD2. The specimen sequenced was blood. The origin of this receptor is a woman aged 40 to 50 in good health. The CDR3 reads CASSLGQAWGGGQETQYF. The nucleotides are TGTGCCAGCAGCTTAGGGCAAGCGTGGGGCGGGGGACAAGAGACCCAGTACTTC.